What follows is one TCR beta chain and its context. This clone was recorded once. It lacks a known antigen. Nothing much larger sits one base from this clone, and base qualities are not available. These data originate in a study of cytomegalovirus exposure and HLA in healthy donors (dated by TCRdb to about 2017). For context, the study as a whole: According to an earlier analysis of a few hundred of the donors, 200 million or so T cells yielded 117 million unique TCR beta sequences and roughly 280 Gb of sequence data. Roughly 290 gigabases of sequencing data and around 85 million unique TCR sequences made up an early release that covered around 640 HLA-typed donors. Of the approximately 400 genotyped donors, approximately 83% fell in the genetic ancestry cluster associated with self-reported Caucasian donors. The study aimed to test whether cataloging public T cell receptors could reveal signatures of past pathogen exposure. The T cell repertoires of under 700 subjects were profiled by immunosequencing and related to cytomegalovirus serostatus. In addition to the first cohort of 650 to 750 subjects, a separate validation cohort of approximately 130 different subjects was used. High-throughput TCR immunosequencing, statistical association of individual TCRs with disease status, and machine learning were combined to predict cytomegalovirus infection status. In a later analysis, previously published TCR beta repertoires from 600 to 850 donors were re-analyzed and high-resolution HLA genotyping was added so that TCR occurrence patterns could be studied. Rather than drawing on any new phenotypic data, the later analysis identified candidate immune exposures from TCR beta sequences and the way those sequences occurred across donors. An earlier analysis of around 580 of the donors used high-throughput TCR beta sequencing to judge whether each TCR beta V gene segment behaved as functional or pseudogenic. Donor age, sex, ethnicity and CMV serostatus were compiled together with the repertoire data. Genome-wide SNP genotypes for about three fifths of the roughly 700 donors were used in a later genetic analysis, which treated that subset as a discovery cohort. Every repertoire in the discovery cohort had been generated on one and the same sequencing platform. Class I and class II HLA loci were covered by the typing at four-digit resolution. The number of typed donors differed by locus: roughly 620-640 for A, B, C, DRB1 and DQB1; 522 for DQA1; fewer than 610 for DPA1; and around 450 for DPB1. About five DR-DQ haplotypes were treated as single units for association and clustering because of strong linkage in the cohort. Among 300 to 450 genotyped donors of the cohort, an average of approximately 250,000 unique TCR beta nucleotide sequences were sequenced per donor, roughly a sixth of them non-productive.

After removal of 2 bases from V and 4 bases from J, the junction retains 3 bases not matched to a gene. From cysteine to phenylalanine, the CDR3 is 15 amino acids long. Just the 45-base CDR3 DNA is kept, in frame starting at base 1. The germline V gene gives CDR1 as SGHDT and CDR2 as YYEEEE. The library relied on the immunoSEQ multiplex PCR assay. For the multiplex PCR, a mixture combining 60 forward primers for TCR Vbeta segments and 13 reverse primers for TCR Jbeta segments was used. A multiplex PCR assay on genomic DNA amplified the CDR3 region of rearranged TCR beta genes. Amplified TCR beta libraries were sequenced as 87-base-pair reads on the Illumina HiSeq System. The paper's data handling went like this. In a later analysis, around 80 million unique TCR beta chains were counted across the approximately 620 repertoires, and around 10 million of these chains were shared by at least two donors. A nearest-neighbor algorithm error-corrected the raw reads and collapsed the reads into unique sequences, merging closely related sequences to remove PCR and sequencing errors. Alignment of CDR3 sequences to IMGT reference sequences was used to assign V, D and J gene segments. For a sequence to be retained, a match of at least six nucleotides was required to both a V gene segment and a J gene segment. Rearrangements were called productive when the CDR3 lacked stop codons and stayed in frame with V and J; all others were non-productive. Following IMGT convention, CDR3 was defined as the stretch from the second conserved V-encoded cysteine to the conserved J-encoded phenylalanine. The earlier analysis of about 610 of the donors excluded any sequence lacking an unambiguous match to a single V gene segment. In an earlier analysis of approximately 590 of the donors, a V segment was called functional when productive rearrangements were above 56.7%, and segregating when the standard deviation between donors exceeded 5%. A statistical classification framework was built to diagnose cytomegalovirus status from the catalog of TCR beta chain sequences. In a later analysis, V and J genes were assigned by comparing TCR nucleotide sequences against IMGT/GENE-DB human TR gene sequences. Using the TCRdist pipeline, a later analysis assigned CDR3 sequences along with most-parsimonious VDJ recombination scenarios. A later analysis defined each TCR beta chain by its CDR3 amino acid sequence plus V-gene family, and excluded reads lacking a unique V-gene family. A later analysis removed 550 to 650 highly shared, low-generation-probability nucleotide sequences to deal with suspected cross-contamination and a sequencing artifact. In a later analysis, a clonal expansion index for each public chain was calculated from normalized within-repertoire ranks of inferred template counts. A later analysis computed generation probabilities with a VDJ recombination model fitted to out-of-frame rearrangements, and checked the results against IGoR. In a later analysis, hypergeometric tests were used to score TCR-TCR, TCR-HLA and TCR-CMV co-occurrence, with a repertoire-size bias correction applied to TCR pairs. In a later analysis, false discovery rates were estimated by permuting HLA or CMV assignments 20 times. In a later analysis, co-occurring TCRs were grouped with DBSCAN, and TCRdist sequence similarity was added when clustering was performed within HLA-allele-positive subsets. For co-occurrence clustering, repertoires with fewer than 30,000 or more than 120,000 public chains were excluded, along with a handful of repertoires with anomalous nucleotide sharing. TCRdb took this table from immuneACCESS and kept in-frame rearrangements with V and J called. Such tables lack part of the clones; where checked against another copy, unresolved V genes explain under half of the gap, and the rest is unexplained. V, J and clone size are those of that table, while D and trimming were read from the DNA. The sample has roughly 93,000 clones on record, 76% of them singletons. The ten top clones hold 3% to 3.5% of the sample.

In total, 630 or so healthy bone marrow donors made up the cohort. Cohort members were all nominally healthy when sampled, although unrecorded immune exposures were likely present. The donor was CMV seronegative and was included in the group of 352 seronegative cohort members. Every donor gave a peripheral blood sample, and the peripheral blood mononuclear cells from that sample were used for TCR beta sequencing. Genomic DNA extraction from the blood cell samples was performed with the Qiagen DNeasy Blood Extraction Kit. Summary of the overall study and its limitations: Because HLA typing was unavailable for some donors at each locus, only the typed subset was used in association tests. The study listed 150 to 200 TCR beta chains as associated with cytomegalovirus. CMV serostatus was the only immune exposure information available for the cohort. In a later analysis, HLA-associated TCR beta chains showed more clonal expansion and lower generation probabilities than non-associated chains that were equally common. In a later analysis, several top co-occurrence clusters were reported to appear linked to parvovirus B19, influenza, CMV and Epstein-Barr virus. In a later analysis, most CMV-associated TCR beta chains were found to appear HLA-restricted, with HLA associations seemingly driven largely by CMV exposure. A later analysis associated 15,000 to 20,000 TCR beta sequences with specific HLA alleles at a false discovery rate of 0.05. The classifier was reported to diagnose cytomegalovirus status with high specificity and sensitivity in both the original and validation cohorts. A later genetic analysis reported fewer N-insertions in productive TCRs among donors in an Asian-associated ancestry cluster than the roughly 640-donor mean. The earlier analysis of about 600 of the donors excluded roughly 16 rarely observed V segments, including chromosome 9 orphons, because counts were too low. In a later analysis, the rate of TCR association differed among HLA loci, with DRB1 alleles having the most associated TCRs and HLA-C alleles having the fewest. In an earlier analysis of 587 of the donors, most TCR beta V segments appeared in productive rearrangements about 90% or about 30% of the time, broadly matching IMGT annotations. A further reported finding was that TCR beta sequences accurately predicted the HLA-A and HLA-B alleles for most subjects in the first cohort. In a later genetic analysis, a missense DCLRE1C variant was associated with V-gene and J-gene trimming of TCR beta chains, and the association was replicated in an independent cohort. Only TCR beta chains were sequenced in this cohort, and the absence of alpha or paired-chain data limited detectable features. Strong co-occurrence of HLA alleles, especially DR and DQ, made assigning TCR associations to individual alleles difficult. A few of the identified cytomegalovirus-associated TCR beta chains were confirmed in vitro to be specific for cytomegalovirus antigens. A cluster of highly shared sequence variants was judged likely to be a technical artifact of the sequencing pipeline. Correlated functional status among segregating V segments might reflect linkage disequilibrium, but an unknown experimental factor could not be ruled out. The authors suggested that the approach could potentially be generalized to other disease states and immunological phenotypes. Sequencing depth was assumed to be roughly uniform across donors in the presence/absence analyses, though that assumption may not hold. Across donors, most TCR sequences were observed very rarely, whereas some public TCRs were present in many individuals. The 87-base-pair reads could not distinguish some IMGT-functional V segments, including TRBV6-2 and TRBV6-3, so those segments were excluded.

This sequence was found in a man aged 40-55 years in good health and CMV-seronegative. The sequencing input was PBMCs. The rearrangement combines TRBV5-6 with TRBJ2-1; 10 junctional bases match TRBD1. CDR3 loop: CASSFPGQGYNEQFF. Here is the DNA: TGTGCCAGCAGCTTCCCGGGACAGGGGTACAATGAGCAGTTCTTC.